This passage covers 15 T cell receptor beta chains from one sample sequenced in a study of cytomegalovirus exposure and HLA in healthy donors. The PCR ran on 60 Vbeta and 13 Jbeta primers. The table came from immunoSEQ multiplex PCR; TCRdb's copy has only in-frame clones and leaves some out. The sample has roughly 70,000 clones, and its top ten clones hold 6.5% to 9%. The sequencing input was PBMCs. Source of these receptors: a female donor in good health and CMV-seropositive.

This chain connects TRBV7-8 to TRBJ1-4; no reliable D call. Trimming took off 3 bases at V and 8 bases at J, with 7 bases between the two ends. Germline CDR1 and CDR2: SGHVS and FQNEAQ. The CDR3 has 12 residues. In DNA, the CDR3 is TGTGCCAGCAGCTTTACCAGGGAAAAACTGTTTTTT. Protein sequence: CASSFTREKLFF.

The rearrangement uses TRBV6-1 and TRBJ2-2; tentative D call: TRBD1 (5 bases). Germline V lookup: CDR1 MNHNS, CDR2 SASEGT. V lost 5 bases and J 1 base, leaving 8 bases between the germline ends. The CDR3 has 14 amino acids. The CDR3 DNA sequence: TGTGCCAGCAGTACGACAGAGAACACCGGGGAGCTGTTTTTT. This gives the protein CASSTTENTGELFF.

The chain carries TRBV5-6 and TRBJ2-1, with a possible D match to TRBD2 (5 bases). Germline V gene data show CDR1 as SGHDT and CDR2 as YYEEEE. CDR3 length: 12 residues. Trimming pared 0 bases from V and 8 bases from J, leaving 6 bases between. This CDR3 reads CASSLGGYEQFF. The CDR3 region has the DNA TGTGCCAGCAGCTTGGGAGGGTATGAGCAGTTCTTC.

The chain employs TRBV15 and TRBJ2-3; 10 nucleotides align to TRBD1. Germline CDR1 is LNHNV and CDR2 is YYDKDF (reference sequence). The length of the CDR3 is 16 residues. Losses at the gene ends were 4 bases for V and 3 bases for J; bases not matched to a gene: 7. The CDR3 nucleotides are TGTGCCACCAGCATCCGGGACAGGGGTCCGACAGATACGCAGTATTTT. Encoded protein: CATSIRDRGPTDTQYF.

The chain uses TRBV6-5 and TRBJ2-2; maybe TRBD2 (6 bases). The CDR3 runs to 13 residues. V was cut by 6 bases and J by 6 bases, with 11 bases left in between. Germline CDR1 is MNHEY and CDR2 is SVGAGI. Here the CDR3 reads CASRNGGPGELFF. CDR3 nucleotide sequence: TGTGCCAGCAGAAACGGGGGTCCCGGGGAGCTGTTTTTT.

The chain carries TRBV5-8 and TRBJ1-5, with 10 positions matching TRBD1. Germline CDR1 reads SGHTS; CDR2 reads YDEGEE. J lost 6 bases, V lost 5 bases, and 14 bases had no gene match. CDR3 length: 17 residues. CDR3 coding DNA: TGTGCCAGCAGTAGGAGACAGGGGGCGCTTTCCGGTCAGCCCCAGCATTTT. Its protein is CASSRRQGALSGQPQHF.

Remarks on this clone: The same CDR3 arises from other DNA sequences in this sample as well. The gene calls are TRBV25-1 and TRBJ2-5, with D perhaps matching TRBD2 (5 bases). This CDR3 contains 15 residues. Germline lookup yields CDR1 MGHDK and CDR2 SYGVNS. Trimming pared 4 bases from V and 2 bases from J, leaving 14 bases between. The CDR3 region is CASSGKRTEQETQYF. CDR3 DNA: TGTGCCAGCAGTGGCAAACGGACTGAACAAGAGACCCAGTACTTC.

The CDR3 here is CASSKGGYGRGYEQYF. As DNA, the CDR3 is TGTGCCAGCAGCAAAGGGGGGTACGGGAGGGGATACGAGCAGTACTTC. The chain combines TRBV21-1 with TRBJ2-7; TRBD2 is the table's D call, not checked against the DNA. TRBV21-1 is a known pseudogene. This CDR3 comprises 16 residues.

This sequence joins TRBV7-2 and TRBJ2-7; 15 positions agree with TRBD2. This CDR3 comprises 15 residues. With 4 bases clipped from V and 7 bases from J, the junction kept 5 bases outside the gene matches. Germline assignment: CDR1 SGHTA and CDR2 FQGNSA. CDR3: CASSSGLAGGREQYF. As DNA, the CDR3 is TGTGCCAGCAGCTCCGGACTAGCGGGGGGGCGTGAGCAGTACTTC.

J is TRBJ2-5 and V is TRBV11-2, with 7 bases fitting TRBD1. The germline V gene has CDR1 SGHAT and CDR2 FQNNGV. V lost 5 bases and J lost 0; bases outside the gene matches: 6. CDR3 length: 15 residues. The CDR3 is CASSPGQRYQETQYF. The CDR3 DNA reads TGTGCCAGCAGCCCGGGACAGAGGTACCAAGAGACCCAGTACTTC.

Here the CDR3 reads CASSPTGTAYNSPLHF. In nucleotides, the CDR3 is TGTGCCAGCTCACCAACCGGGACTGCTTATAATTCACCCCTCCACTTT. The chain is built from TRBV18 and TRBJ1-6, with a possible D match to TRBD1 (5 bases). The CDR3 extends over 16 amino acids. Trimming left V 2 bases short and J 4 bases short, with 12 bases between. Germline values: CDR1 KGHSH, CDR2 LQKENI.

CDR3 bases: TGTGCCAGCAGCCAAGAGGGACTAGCTCCAAATGAGCAGTTCTTC. It yields the protein CASSQEGLAPNEQFF. The rearrangement uses TRBV4-2 and TRBJ2-1, with 9 bases lining up with TRBD2. The germline gives CDR1 LGHNA, CDR2 YNFKEQ. V lost 0 bases, J lost 7 bases, and 4 bases stayed unmatched. This CDR3 has 15 amino acids.

V gene TRBV6-1 combines with J gene TRBJ1-2; D call uncertain. Deletions cut 1 base from V and 6 bases from J, with 9 bases between. The CDR3 covers 13 residues. Germline assignment: CDR1 MNHNS and CDR2 SASEGT. CDR3 loop: CASSEVGVHGYTF. The CDR3 DNA reads as TGTGCCAGCAGTGAAGTCGGGGTCCATGGCTACACCTTC.

On this clone itself: Other DNA sequences in this specimen translate into the identical CDR3. The V call is TRBV5-1, the J call TRBJ1-2, with D maybe TRBD1 (6 bases). The germline V gene has CDR1 SGHRS and CDR2 YFSETQ. The ends were cut back, 0 bases at V and 3 bases at J, with 6 bases in the middle. The CDR3 length is 13 residues. CDR3 DNA: TGCGCCAGCAGCTTGGACAGGGACTATGGCTACACCTTC. Residues: CASSLDRDYGYTF.

The rearrangement joins TRBV11-2 to TRBJ1-5, with a tentative D call TRBD1 (5 bases). V was trimmed by 0 bases and J by 3 bases, leaving 6 bases between them. From germline, CDR1 is SGHAT and CDR2 FQNNGV. CDR3 length: 14 residues. CDR3 DNA: TGTGCCAGCAGCTTAGAGGGACTCAATCAGCCCCAGCATTTT. Amino acid sequence: CASSLEGLNQPQHF.